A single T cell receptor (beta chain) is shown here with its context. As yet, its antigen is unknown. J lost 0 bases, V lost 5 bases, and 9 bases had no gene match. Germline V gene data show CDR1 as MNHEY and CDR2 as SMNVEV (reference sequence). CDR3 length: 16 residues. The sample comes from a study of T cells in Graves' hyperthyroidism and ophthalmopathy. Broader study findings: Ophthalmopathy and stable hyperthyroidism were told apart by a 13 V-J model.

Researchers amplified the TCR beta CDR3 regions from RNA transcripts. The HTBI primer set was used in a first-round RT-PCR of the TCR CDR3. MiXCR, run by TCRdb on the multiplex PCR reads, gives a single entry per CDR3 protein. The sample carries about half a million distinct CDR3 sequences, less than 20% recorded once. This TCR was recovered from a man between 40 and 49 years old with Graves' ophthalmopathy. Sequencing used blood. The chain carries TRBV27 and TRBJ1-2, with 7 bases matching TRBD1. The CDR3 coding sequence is TGTGCCAGCAGTACACACAGGGGCGAGGCTAACTATGGCTACACCTTC. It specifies CASSTHRGEANYGYTF.